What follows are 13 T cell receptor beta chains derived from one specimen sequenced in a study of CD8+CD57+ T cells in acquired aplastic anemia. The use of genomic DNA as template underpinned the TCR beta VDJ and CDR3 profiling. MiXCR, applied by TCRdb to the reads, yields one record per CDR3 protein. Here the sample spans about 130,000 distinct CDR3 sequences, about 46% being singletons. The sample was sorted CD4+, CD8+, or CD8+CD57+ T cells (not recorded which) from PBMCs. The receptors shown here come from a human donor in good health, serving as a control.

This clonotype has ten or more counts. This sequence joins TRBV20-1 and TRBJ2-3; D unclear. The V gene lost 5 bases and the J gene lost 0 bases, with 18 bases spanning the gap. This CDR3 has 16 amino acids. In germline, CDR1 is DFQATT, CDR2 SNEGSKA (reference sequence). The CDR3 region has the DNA TGCAGTGCTGACCCCCCCGCCGCCGCTAGCACAGATACGCAGTATTTT. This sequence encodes CSADPPAAASTDTQYF.

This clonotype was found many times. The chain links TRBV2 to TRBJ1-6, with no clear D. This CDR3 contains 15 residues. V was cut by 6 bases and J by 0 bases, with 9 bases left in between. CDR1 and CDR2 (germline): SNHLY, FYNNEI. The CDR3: CASSPESSYNSPLHF. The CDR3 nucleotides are TGTGCCAGCAGCCCCGAGAGCTCCTATAATTCACCCCTCCACTTT.

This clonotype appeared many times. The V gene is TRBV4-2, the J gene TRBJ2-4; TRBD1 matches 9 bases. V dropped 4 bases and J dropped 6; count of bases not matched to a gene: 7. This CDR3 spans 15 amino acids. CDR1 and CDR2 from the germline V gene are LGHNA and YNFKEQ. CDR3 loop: CASSPETGGINIQYF. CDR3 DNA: TGTGCCAGCAGCCCCGAAACAGGGGGCATAAACATTCAGTACTTC.

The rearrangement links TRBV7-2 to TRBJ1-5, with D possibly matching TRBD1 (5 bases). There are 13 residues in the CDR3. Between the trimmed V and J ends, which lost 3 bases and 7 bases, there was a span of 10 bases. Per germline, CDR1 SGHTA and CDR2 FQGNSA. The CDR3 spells CASSLIWDQPQHF. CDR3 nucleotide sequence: TGTGCCAGCAGCTTGATCTGGGACCAGCCCCAGCATTTT.

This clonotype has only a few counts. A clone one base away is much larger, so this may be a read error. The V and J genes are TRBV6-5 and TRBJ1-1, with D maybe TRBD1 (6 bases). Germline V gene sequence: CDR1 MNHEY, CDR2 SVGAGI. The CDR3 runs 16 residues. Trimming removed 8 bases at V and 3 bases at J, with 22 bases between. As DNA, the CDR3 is TGTGCCAGCCGTACTCGTCGGGGAGGGGGTGACACTGAAGCTTTCTTT. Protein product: CASRTRRGGGDTEAFF.

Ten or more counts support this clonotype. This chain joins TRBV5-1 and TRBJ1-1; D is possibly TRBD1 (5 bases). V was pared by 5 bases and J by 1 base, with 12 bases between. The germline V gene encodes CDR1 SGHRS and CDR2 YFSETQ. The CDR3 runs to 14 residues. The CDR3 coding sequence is TGCGCCAGCAGTGTACAGGCATCGAACACTGAAGCTTTCTTT. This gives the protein CASSVQASNTEAFF. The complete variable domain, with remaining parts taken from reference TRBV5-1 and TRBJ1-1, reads KAGVTQTPRYLIKTRGQQVTLSCSPISGHRSVSWYQQTPGQGLQFLFEYFSETQRNKGNFPGRFSGRQFSNSRSEMNVSTLELGDSALYLCASSVQASNTEAFFGQGTRLTVV.

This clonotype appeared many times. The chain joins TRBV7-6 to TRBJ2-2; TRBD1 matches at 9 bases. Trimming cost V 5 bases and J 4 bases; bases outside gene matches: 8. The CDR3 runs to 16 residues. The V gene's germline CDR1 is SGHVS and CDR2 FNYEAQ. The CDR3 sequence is CASSPRTGAGTGELFF. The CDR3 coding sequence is TGTGCCAGCAGCCCTCGGACAGGGGCCGGCACCGGGGAGCTGTTTTTT.

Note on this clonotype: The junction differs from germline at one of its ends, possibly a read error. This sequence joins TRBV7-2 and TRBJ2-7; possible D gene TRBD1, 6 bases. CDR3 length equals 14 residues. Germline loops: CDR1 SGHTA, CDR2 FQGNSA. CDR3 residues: CDSSRGQSSYEQCF. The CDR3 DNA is TGTGACAGCAGCCGCGGACAGAGCTCCTACGAGCAGTGCTTC.

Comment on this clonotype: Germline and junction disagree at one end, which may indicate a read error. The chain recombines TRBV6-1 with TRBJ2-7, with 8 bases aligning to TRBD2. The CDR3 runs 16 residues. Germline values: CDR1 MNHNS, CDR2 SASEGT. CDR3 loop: CAISDLGRGEIYEQYF. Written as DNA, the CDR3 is TGTGCCATCAGTGACCTCGGGAGGGGGGAGATCTACGAGCAGTACTTC.

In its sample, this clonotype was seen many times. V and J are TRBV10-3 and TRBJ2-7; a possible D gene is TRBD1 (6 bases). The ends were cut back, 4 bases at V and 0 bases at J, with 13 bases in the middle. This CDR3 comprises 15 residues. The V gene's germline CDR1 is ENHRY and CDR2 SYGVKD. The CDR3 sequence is CAISGRAGASYEQYF. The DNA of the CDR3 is TGTGCCATCAGTGGGAGAGCAGGGGCCTCCTACGAGCAGTACTTC.

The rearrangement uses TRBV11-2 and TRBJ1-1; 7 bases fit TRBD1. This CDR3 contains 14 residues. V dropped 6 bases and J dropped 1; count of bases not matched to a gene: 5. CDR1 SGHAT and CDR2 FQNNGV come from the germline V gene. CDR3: CASRPTGPNTEAFF. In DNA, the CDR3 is TGTGCCAGCAGGCCGACAGGGCCGAACACTGAAGCTTTCTTT.

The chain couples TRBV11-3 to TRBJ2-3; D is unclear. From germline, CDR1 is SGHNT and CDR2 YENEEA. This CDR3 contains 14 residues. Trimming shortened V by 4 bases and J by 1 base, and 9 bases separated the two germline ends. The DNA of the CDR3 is TGTGCCAGCAGCTACGGGTGGGGCACAGATACGCAGTATTTT. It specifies CASSYGWGTDTQYF.

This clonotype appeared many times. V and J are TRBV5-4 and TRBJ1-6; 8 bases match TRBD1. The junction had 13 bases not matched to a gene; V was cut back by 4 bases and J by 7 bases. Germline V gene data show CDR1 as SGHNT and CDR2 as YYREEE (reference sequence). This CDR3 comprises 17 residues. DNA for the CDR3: TGTGCCAGCAGCGGGGGACAGGTCTTAGTGGGGAATTCACCCCTCCACTTT. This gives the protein CASSGGQVLVGNSPLHF. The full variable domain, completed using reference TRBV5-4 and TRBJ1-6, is ETGVTQSPTHLIKTRGQQVTLRCSSQSGHNTVSWYQQALGQGPQFIFQYYREEENGRGNFPPRFSGLQFPNYSSELNVNALELDDSALYLCASSGGQVLVGNSPLHFGNGTRLTVT.